Presented here are 3 T cell receptor beta chains from one specimen sequenced in a study of blood T cells in healthy people across ages. For the second PCR, which ran for about 7 to 11 cycles, a sample-barcoded 5' primer and a J-beta primer mix were used. Using its own MiXCR run on the 5' RACE reads, TCRdb lists one record per CDR3 protein. The sample comprises 1.2 million to 1.5 million distinct CDR3 sequences, approximately 59% of which are singletons, and 5% to 7% rests with the top ten. Sequences were obtained from blood. The receptors originated from a man aged 18 to 30 in good health.

In its sample, this clonotype was seen once. The chain is built from TRBV7-9 and TRBJ2-4, with D perhaps assigned TRBD1 or TRBD2 (5 bases each). The V gene's germline CDR1 is SEHNR and CDR2 FQNEAQ (reference sequence). Trimming left V 3 bases short and J 7 bases short, with 13 bases between. The CDR3 has 14 amino acids. The CDR3 DNA sequence: TGTGCCAGCAGCTTGGGGGTCGATTCGAACATTCAGTACTTC. Protein sequence: CASSLGVDSNIQYF.

The CDR3 nucleotides read TGCGCCAGCAGCCAAGTGACCTCTCGGAGATCGCACGAGCAGTACTTC. Amino acid sequence: CASSQVTSRRSHEQYF. This chain links TRBV4-3 with TRBJ2-5; no reliable D call. Matching the DNA end better, TRBJ2-7 makes the J call doubtful. This CDR3 comprises 16 residues. Germline values: CDR1 LGHNA, CDR2 YSLEER.

This clonotype was observed a single time. The rearrangement joins TRBV24-1 to TRBJ2-5; tentatively, D is TRBD1 or TRBD2 (5 bases each). Germline loops: CDR1 KGHDR, CDR2 SFDVKD. Trimming shortened V by 6 bases and J by 13 bases, and 23 bases separated the two germline ends. The CDR3 covers 14 residues. The CDR3 loop reads CATSQGTASYERYF. The CDR3 nucleotides read TGTGCCACCAGTCAAGGGACGGCCAGCTACGAGCGGTACTTC.